Listed here are 7 T cell receptor beta chains from one sample, sequenced in a study of early T cells in non-severe SARS-CoV-2 infection. TCRdb analysed the 5' RACE reads with MiXCR anew, one entry per CDR3 protein. The data show around 53,000 distinct CDR3 sequences, with around 12% seen just once and about 2.4% held by the top ten. Source: whole blood, taken at baseline. These receptors all come from an adult who was a healthcare worker with PCR-confirmed SARS-CoV-2 infection or an uninfected control (not recorded which).

This chain connects TRBV2 to TRBJ1-3; no clear D gene. The germline gives CDR1 SNHLY, CDR2 FYNNEI. This CDR3 comprises 12 residues. The V gene lost 4 bases and the J gene lost 3 bases, with 4 bases spanning the gap. For the CDR3, the DNA is TGTGCCAGCAGTGTTGGTGGAAACACCATATATTTT. It encodes CASSVGGNTIYF.

This clonotype was counted a few times. The chain couples TRBV29-1 to TRBJ2-5; D is undetermined. The germline V and J ends were trimmed by 7 bases and 1 base, with 13 bases remaining between them. The CDR3 covers 13 residues. Germline CDR1 SQVTM, CDR2 ANQGSEA. Here the CDR3 reads CSASGQPQETQYF. In nucleotides, the CDR3 is TGCAGCGCCTCAGGCCAGCCCCAAGAGACCCAGTACTTC.

The chain employs TRBV6-6 and TRBJ2-4; no reliable D call. V lost 6 bases and J 7 bases, leaving 19 bases between the germline ends. Germline V CDR1 and CDR2: MNHNY, SVGAGI (reference sequence). The CDR3 extends over 15 amino acids. CDR3 coding DNA: TGTGCCAGCAGACCCACCGACCAGCCCCTGAACATTCAGTACTTC. Residues: CASRPTDQPLNIQYF.

This clonotype was counted between two and nine times. The rearrangement joins TRBV7-8 to TRBJ1-1, with unresolved D. The V gene's germline CDR1 is SGHVS and CDR2 FQNEAQ. The ends were cut back, 1 base at V and 9 bases at J, with 12 bases in the middle. This CDR3 is built from 13 residues. CDR3 loop: CASSLGFQDQAFF. In DNA, the CDR3 is TGTGCCAGCAGCTTAGGGTTTCAGGACCAAGCTTTCTTT. Variable domain in full (rest from reference TRBV7-8 and TRBJ1-1): GAGVSQSPRYKVAKRGQDVALRCDPISGHVSLFWYQQALGQGPEFLTYFQNEAQLDKSGLPSDRFFAERPEGSVSTLKIQRTQQEDSAVYLCASSLGFQDQAFFGQGTRLTVV.

In its sample, this clonotype was seen a few times. V gene TRBV3-1 combines with J gene TRBJ1-6; D ambiguous. CDR3 length equals 14 residues. Germline V gene data show CDR1 as LGHDT and CDR2 as YNNKEL (reference sequence). Trimming left V 1 base short and J 6 bases short, with 7 bases between. The CDR3 loop reads CASSQVGPNSPLHF. The DNA for the CDR3 is TGTGCCAGCAGCCAAGTGGGCCCTAATTCACCCCTCCACTTT.

This clonotype was seen only a few times. This chain links TRBV5-1 with TRBJ1-4, with 7 bases aligning to TRBD1. Germline-derived CDR1 and CDR2 are SGHRS and YFSETQ. This CDR3 has 22 residues. V lost 2 bases to trimming and J lost 0 bases; unmatched junction nucleotides: 22. The CDR3 nucleotides are TGCGCCAGCAGCTTAAGAAGCACAGTGACAGGGCGCAACCCTGCAACTAATGAAAAACTGTTTTTT. Amino acids: CASSLRSTVTGRNPATNEKLFF.

This clonotype was counted only a few times. CDR3 residues: CASSGQALTGELFF. CDR3 nucleotide sequence: TGTGCCAGCAGCGGACAGGCCTTAACCGGGGAGCTGTTTTTT. The chain employs TRBV6-5 and TRBJ2-2; 7 nucleotides align to TRBD1. The V and J ends lost 6 bases and 5 bases, in that order; junction bases with no gene match: 6. CDR1 is MNHEY and CDR2 is SVGAGI in the germline V gene. The CDR3 sequence is 14 residues long.